This T cell receptor (beta chain) originates from a study of stem cell transplantation in POMP-related autoinflammatory disease. Study-wide background: Defective thymoproteasomes were hypothesized to impair CD8+ T-cell positive selection. CD8+ T cells were low and CD4+ cells naive-skewed before transplant.

The protocol was immunoSEQ multiplex PCR, while the TCRdb copy is restricted to in-frame clones and leaves out a portion. Among about 11,000 clones, around nine tenths were seen once, and the ten largest hold approximately 50%. Prominent immunodeficiency with autoinflammation defined PRAID. Study-level findings and limits: Unique TRB V-J gene pairings were limited in number in patients with PRAID. A trend toward lower repertoire diversity and greater clonality appeared in every analyzed T-cell subset of PRAID patients.

This clone was recorded only once. Its cognate antigen is unknown. The V and J ends lost 8 bases and 4 bases respectively, with 8 bases between them. Germline lookup yields CDR1 LNHDA and CDR2 SQIVND (reference sequence). The CDR3 sequence is 11 residues long. This TCR derives from a human donor with POMP-related autoinflammation and immune dysregulation (PRAID). Specimen: CD8+ T cells from PBMCs, collected before stem cell transplantation. V and J are TRBV19 and TRBJ1-1; D unresolved. CDR3 residues: CASLDGTEAFF. The CDR3 region has the DNA TGTGCCAGTTTGGATGGCACTGAAGCTTTCTTT.